This T cell receptor (beta chain) was documented in a study of T cell responses to AZD1222 COVID-19 vaccine. Study-wide background: Second-dose intervals of approximately 4 or approximately 12 weeks were pooled.

Repertoires were generated with immunoSEQ multiplex PCR, while TCRdb's copy carries only in-frame clones and drops some. The data show under 70,000 clones, 80% to 90% seen once. A remark on this clone: As yet, its antigen is unknown.

Overall study results and limits: Donors were largely white British and mainly female; clonal diversity was possibly underestimated. The CD4 TCRs associated with vaccination extended across spike and predominated at 160-218 and 743-854. Reports indicate that nearly half of spike-specific TCRs are directed at unmutated variant regions.

Per the germline V gene, CDR1 is MNHEY and CDR2 is SVGAGI. The CDR3 extends over 14 amino acids. V lost 5 bases to trimming and J lost 0 bases, with 10 bases between them. The sequence derives from an adult in good health. This material consisted of peripheral blood, taken on day 0 of AZD1222 vaccination. The J gene is TRBJ1-2, the V gene TRBV6-5; no clear D. As DNA, the CDR3 is TGTGCCAGCAGTAAACGCAGATCTAACTATGGCTACACCTTC. It translates to CASSKRRSNYGYTF.